One and the same sample provided the 8 T cell receptor beta chains below, sequenced in a study of regulatory T cells in long-lasting Graves disease. Time point meaning: newly diagnosed GD, antithyroid drugs for less than 3 months. Making the TCR library involved RNA that had been extracted from PBMCs. Library construction for TCR beta used iRepertoire HTBI primers and Arm-PCR of CDR3 regions. TCRdb redid the calling of the multiplex PCR reads with MiXCR, one entry per CDR3 protein. The sample carries 390,000 or so distinct CDR3 sequences, around 11% recorded once. These records were also assigned to another study, of T cells in Graves' hyperthyroidism and ophthalmopathy.

This material consisted of peripheral blood mononuclear cells (PBMCs), taken at new diagnosis, from a patient treated with antithyroid drugs. These receptors all come from a woman between 18 and 29 years old with Graves disease.

This clonotype was seen more than once but under ten times. The CDR3 sequence is CASSSTGSSFGYTF. CDR3 coding DNA: TGTGCCAGCAGTTCAACAGGGAGCTCCTTCGGCTACACCTTC. V is TRBV11-1 and J is TRBJ1-2; possibly TRBD1 for D (6 bases). CDR1 and CDR2 (germline): SGHAT, FQDESV (reference sequence). The CDR3 is made up of 14 amino acids. Trimming took off 6 bases at V and 8 bases at J, with 19 bases between the two ends.

In its sample, this clonotype was seen many times. The chain couples TRBV7-3 to TRBJ1-1; D is undetermined. CDR3 size: 13 residues. The ends were cut back, 8 bases at V and 3 bases at J, with 13 bases in the middle. Germline V CDR1 and CDR2: SGHTA, FQGTGA. CDR3 in amino acids: CASGRGRDTEAFF. The CDR3 nucleotides read TGTGCCAGCGGGCGGGGAAGGGACACTGAAGCTTTCTTT.

Many counts were recorded for this clonotype. The CDR3 DNA reads as TGTGCCAGCAGCCGCCAGGTGTATAGCAATCAGCCCCAGCATTTT. Amino acid sequence: CASSRQVYSNQPQHF. The chain carries TRBV7-8 and TRBJ1-5, with D hard to call. Germline lookup yields CDR1 SGHVS and CDR2 FQNEAQ. V was pared by 5 bases and J by 0 bases, with 11 bases between. The CDR3 is 15 amino acids.

This clonotype came up many times. The chain combines TRBV12-5 with TRBJ2-5; TRBD2 might be the D (6 bases). The V and J ends lost 0 bases and 3 bases respectively, with 8 bases between them. The CDR3 runs 14 residues. Germline lookup yields CDR1 LGHNT and CDR2 FRNRAP. This CDR3 reads CASGLVASEETQYF. In nucleotides, the CDR3 is TGTGCTAGTGGTTTGGTCGCTAGCGAAGAGACCCAGTACTTC.

With regard to this clonotype: A much larger clone is a single base away; this may be a read error. Since no conserved phenylalanine or tryptophan closes the CDR3, a read error is the likely cause. The rearrangement joins TRBV7-2 to TRBJ2-3; D remains unclear. V was shortened by 1 base and J by 3 bases, with 8 bases between the two germline ends. This CDR3 has 14 residues. Germline V CDR1 and CDR2: SGHTA, FQGNSA. CDR3 amino acids: CASSLGSPTDTQYS. As DNA, the CDR3 is TGTGCCAGCAGCTTAGGTTCACCTACAGATACGCAGTATTCT.

The sample holds many counts of this clonotype. The chain is built from TRBV9 and TRBJ1-1; 8 bases fit TRBD1. This CDR3 spans 15 amino acids. CDR1 is SGDLS and CDR2 is YYNGEE in the germline V gene. V dropped 3 bases and J dropped 5; count of bases not matched to a gene: 9. DNA of the CDR3: TGTGCCAGCAGCGCTCACAGGGGGGAGAGAACTGAAGCTTTCTTT. Amino acid sequence: CASSAHRGERTEAFF.

This clonotype has ten or more counts. The V and J genes are TRBV27 and TRBJ2-5; D perhaps matches TRBD2 (6 bases). The CDR3 contains 13 residues. V was pared by 5 bases and J by 9 bases, with 16 bases between. Per the germline V gene, CDR1 is MNHEY and CDR2 is SMNVEV (reference sequence). CDR3 DNA sequence: TGTGCCAGCAGTCCCAGGAGGGGTTCGGCCCAGTACTTC. Translation gives CASSPRRGSAQYF.

This clonotype was picked up many times. This chain connects TRBV6-2 or TRBV6-3 to TRBJ1-2; 7 positions agree with TRBD1. This CDR3 comprises 14 residues. V trimming: 4 bases; J trimming: 4 bases; junction bases outside the gene matches: 6. Per the germline V gene, CDR1 is MNHEY and CDR2 is SVGEGT. DNA of the CDR3: TGTGCCAGCAGTTCCCGGACAGGACTCTATGGCTACACCTTC. This translates into CASSSRTGLYGYTF.